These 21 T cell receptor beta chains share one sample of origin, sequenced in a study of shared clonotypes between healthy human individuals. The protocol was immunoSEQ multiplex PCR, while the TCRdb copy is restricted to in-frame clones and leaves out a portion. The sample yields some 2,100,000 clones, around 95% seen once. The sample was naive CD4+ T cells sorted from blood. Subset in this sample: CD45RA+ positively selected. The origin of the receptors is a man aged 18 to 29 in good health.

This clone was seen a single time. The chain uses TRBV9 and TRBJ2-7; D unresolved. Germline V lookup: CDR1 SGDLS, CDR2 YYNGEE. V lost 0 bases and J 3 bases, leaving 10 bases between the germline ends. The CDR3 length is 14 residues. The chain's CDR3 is CASSVEDTVYEQYF. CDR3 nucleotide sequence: TGTGCCAGCAGCGTAGAGGATACAGTCTACGAGCAGTACTTC.

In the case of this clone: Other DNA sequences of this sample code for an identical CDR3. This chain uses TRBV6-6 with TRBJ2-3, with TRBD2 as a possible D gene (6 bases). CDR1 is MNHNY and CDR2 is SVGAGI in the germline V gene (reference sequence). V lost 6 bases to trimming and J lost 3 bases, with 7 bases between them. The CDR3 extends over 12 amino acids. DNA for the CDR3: TGTGCCAGCAGGAGCGGGACAGATACGCAGTATTTT. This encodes CASRSGTDTQYF.

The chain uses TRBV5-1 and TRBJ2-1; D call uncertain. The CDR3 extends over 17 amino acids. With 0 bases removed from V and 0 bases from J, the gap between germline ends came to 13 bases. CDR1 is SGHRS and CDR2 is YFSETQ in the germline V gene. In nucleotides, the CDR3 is TGCGCCAGCAGCTTGGAAGGGCGGCAAAACTCCTACAATGAGCAGTTCTTC. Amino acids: CASSLEGRQNSYNEQFF.

CDR3 sequence reads: CASSASSNTGELFF. The CDR3, as DNA: TGCGCCAGCAGCGCATCCTCGAACACCGGGGAGCTGTTTTTT. V is TRBV5-1 and J is TRBJ2-2; no clear D gene. Deletions cut 4 bases from V and 0 bases from J, with 7 bases between. CDR3 length: 14 amino acids. The germline V gene has CDR1 SGHRS and CDR2 YFSETQ.

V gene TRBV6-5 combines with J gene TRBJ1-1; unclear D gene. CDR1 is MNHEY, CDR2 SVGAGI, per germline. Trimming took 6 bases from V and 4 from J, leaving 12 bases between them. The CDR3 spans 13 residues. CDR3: CASRPGLGTEAFF. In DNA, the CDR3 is TGTGCCAGCAGGCCGGGGTTAGGCACTGAAGCTTTCTTT.

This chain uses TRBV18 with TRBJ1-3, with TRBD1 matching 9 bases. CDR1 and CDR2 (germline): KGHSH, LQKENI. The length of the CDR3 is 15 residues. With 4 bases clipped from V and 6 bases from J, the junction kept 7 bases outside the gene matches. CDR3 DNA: TGTGCCAGCTCACTACAGGGGGCGGCGGAAAACACCATATATTTT. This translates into CASSLQGAAENTIYF.

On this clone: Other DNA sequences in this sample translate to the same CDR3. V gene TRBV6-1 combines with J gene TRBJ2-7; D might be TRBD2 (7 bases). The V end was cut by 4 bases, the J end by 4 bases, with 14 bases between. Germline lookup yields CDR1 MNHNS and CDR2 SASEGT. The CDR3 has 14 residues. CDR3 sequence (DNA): TGTGCCAGCAGTGCTGGCGGGGGCTCGTACGAGCAGTACTTC. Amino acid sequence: CASSAGGGSYEQYF.

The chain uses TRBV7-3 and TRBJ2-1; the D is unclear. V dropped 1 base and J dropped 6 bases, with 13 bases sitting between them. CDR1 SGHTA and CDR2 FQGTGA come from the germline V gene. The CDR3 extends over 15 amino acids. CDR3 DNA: TGTGCCAGCAGCTTAAGGGCCGCGTCAGGCAATGAGCAGTTCTTC. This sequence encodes CASSLRAASGNEQFF.

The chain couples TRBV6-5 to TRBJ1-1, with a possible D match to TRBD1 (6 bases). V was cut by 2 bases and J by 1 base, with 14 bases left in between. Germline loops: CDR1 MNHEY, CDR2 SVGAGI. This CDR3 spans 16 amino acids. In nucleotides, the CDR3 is TGTGCCAGCAGTTACAAGTCACAGGGTAGGAACACTGAAGCTTTCTTT. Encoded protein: CASSYKSQGRNTEAFF.

CDR3 amino acids: CASSLEAGGQYF. CDR3 bases: TGTGCCAGCAGCTTAGAGGCGGGGGGGCAGTATTTT. The rearrangement links TRBV11-2 to TRBJ2-3; 8 nucleotides align to TRBD2. The CDR3 loop spans 12 amino acids. Germline assignment: CDR1 SGHAT and CDR2 FQNNGV. J was trimmed by 11 bases and V by 0 bases; bases with no gene match: 1.

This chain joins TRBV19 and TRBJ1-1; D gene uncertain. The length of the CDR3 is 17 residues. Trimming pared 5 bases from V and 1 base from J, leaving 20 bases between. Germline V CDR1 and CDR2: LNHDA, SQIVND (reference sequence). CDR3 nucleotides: TGTGCCAGTAGTTCCCCTCCAGGTGAAGGGTGGAACACTGAAGCTTTCTTT. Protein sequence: CASSSPPGEGWNTEAFF.

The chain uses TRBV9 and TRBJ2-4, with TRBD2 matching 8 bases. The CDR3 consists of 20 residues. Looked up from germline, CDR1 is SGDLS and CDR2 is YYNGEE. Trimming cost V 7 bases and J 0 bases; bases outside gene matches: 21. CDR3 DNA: TGTGCCAGCCGAACCCGGGACACTCAGAGACTAGCGATAGCCAAAAACATTCAGTACTTC. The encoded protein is CASRTRDTQRLAIAKNIQYF.

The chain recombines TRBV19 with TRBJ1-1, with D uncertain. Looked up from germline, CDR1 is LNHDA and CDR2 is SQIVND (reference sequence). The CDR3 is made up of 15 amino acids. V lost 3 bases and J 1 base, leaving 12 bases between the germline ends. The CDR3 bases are TGTGCCAGTAGTATGCCAGGTCCCCGGAACACTGAAGCTTTCTTT. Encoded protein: CASSMPGPRNTEAFF.

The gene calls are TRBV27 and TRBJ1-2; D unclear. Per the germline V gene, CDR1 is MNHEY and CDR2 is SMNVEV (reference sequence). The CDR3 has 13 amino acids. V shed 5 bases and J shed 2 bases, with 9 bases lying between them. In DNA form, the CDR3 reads TGTGCCAGCAGTCCACAGCGAAACTATGGCTACACCTTC. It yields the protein CASSPQRNYGYTF.

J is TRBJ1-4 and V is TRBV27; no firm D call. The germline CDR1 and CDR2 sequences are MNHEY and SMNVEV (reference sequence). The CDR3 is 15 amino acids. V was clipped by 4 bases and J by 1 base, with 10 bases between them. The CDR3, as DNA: TGTGCCAGCAGTTGGCGACGCCTAACTAATGAAAAACTGTTTTTT. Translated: CASSWRRLTNEKLFF.

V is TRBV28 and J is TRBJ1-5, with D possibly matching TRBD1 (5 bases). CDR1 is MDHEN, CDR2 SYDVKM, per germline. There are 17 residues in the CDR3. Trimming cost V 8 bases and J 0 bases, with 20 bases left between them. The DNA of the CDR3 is TGTGCCAGCTTTCGTGGCTTCGGGGCATATAGCAATCAGCCCCAGCATTTT. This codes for CASFRGFGAYSNQPQHF.

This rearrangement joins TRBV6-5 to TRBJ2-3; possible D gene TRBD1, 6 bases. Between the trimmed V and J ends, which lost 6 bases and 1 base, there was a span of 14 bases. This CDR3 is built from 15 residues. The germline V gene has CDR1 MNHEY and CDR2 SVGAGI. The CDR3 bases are TGTGCCAGCAGGGATGGACGGACAGGCACAGATACGCAGTATTTT. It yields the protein CASRDGRTGTDTQYF.

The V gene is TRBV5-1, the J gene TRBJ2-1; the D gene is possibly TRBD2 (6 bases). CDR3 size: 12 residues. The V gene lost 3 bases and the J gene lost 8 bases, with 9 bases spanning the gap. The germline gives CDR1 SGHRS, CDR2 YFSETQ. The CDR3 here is CASSWGVDEQFF. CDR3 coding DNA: TGCGCCAGCAGCTGGGGGGTGGATGAGCAGTTCTTC.

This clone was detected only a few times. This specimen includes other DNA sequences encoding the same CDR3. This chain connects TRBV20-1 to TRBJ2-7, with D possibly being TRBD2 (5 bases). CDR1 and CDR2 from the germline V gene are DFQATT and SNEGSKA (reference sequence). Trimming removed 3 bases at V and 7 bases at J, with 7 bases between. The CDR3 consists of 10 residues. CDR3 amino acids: CSASRGEQYF. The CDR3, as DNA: TGCAGTGCTAGCCGAGGGGAGCAGTACTTC.

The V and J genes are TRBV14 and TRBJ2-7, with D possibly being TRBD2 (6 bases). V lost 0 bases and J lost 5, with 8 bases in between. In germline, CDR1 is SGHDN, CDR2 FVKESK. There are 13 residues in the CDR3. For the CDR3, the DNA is TGTGCCAGCAGCCAAGAATGGGGGGACGAGCAGTACTTC. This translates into CASSQEWGDEQYF.

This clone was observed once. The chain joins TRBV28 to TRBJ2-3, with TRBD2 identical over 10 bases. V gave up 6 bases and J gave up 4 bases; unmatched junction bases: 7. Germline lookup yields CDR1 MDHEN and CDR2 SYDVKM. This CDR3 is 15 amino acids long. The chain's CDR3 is CASSPRTSGPDTQYF. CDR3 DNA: TGTGCCAGCAGCCCACGGACTAGCGGTCCAGATACGCAGTATTTT. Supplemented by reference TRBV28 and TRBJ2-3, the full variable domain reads DVKVTQSSRYLVKRTGEKVFLECVQDMDHENMFWYRQDPGLGLRLIYFSYDVKMKEKGDIPEGYSVSREKKERFSLILESASTNQTSMYLCASSPRTSGPDTQYFGPGTRLTVL.